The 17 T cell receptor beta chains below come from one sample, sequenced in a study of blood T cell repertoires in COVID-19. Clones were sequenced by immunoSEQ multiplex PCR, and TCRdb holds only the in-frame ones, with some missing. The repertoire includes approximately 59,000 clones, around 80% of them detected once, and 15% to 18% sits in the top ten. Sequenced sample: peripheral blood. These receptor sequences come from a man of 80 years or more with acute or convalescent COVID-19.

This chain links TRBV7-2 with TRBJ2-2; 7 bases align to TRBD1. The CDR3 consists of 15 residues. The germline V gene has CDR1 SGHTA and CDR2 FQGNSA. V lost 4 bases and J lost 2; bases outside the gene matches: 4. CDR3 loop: CASSSGTANTGELFF. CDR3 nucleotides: TGTGCCAGCAGCTCCGGGACAGCTAACACCGGGGAGCTGTTTTTT.

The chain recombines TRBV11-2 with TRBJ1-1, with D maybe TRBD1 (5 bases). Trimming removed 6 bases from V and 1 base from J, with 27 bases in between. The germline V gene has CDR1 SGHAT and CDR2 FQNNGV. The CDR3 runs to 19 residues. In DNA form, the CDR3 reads TGTGCCAGCAGGGCGATACGGGGGAAGGAGGCAGGGAAGAACACTGAAGCTTTCTTT. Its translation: CASRAIRGKEAGKNTEAFF.

CDR3 in amino acids: CASSHPYNEQFF. CDR3 coding DNA: TGTGCCAGCAGCCACCCGTACAATGAGCAGTTCTTC. The rearrangement uses TRBV3-1 (or the pseudogene TRBV3-2) and TRBJ2-1; no definite D call. The CDR3 runs 12 residues. The germline V and J ends were trimmed by 3 bases and 4 bases, with 4 bases remaining between them. The germline CDR1 and CDR2 sequences are LGHDT and YNNKEL (reference sequence).

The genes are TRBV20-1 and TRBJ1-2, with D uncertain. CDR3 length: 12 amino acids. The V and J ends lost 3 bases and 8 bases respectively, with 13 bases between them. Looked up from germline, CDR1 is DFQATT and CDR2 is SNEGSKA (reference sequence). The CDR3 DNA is TGCAGTGCTAGTAGCACCGCACCGGGCTACACCTTC. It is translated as CSASSTAPGYTF.

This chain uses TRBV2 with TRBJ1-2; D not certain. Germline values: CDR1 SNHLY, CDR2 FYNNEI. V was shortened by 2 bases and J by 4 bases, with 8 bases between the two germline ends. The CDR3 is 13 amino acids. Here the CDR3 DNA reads TGTGCCAGCAGTGAAATGCAACTCTATGGCTACACCTTC. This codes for CASSEMQLYGYTF.

CDR3 region: CASSREASGAGEQFF. The CDR3 DNA is TGTGCCAGCAGTCGGGAAGCTAGCGGTGCAGGGGAGCAGTTCTTC. The chain uses TRBV2 and TRBJ2-1; 7 bases align to TRBD2. Per germline, CDR1 SNHLY and CDR2 FYNNEI. CDR3 length equals 15 residues. With 5 bases clipped from V and 10 bases from J, the junction kept 14 bases outside the gene matches.

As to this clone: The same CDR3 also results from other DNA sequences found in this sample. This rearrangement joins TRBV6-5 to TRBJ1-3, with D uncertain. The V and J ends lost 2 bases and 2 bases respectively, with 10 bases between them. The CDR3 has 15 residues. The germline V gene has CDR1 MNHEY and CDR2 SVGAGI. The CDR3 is CASSYGGSTGNTIYF. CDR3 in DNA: TGTGCCAGCAGTTACGGCGGTTCAACTGGAAACACCATATATTTT.

The CDR3 spells CASSAGQGLNEKLFF. CDR3 coding DNA: TGTGCCAGCAGCGCAGGACAGGGCCTTAATGAAAAACTGTTTTTT. The chain recombines TRBV2 with TRBJ1-4; TRBD1 matches 8 bases. The ends lost 6 bases at V and 4 bases at J; junction bases unmatched: 7. CDR1 is SNHLY and CDR2 is FYNNEI in the germline V gene. The CDR3 length is 15 residues.

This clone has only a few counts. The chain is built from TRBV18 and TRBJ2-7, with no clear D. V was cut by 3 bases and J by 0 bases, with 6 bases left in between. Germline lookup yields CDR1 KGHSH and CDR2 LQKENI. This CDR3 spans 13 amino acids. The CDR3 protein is CASSPLRSYEQYF. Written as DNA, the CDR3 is TGTGCCAGCTCACCCCTTCGCTCCTACGAGCAGTACTTC. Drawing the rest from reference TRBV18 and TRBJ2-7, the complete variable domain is NAGVMQNPRHLVRRRGQEARLRCSPMKGHSHVYWYRQLPEEGLKFMVYLQKENIIDESGMPKERFSAEFPKEGPSILRIQQVVRGDSAAYFCASSPLRSYEQYFGPGTRLTVT.

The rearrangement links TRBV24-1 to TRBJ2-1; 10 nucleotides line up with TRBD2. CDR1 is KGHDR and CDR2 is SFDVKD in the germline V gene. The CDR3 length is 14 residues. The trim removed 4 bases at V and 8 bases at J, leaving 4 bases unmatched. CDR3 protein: CATSEPGTSDEQFF. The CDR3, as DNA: TGTGCCACCAGTGAGCCTGGGACTAGCGATGAGCAGTTCTTC.

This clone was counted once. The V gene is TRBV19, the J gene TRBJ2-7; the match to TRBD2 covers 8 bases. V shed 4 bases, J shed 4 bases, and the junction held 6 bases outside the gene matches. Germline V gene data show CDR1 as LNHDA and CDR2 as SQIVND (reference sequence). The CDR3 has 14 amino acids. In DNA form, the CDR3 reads TGTGCCAGTAGTACGCCGGGACTAGAATACGAGCAGTACTTC. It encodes CASSTPGLEYEQYF.

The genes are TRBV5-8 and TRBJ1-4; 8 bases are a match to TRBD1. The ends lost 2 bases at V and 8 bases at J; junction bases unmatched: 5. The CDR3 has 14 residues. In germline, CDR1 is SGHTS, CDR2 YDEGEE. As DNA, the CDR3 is TGTGCCAGCAGCTTCGAACAGGGGGGAGAAAAACTGTTTTTT. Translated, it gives CASSFEQGGEKLFF.

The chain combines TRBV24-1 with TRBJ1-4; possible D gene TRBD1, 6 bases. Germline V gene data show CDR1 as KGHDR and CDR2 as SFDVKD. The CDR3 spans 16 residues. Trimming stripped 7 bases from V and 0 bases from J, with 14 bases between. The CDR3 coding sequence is TGTGCCACCAGGAGGAAAGAGGGGGCAACTAATGAAAAACTGTTTTTT. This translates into CATRRKEGATNEKLFF.

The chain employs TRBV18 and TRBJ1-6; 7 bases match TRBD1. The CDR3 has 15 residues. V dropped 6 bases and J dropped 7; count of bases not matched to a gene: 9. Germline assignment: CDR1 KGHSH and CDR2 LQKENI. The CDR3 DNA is TGTGCCAGCTCCCAAAAGGACAGGCTCAATTCACCCCTCCACTTT. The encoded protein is CASSQKDRLNSPLHF.

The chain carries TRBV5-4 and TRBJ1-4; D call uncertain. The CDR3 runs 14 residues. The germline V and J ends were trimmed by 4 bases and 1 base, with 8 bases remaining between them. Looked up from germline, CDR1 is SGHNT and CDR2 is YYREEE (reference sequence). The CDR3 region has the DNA TGTGCCAGCAGCGAGCTTGTAACTAATGAAAAACTGTTTTTT. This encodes CASSELVTNEKLFF. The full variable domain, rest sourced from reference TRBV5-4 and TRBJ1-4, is ETGVTQSPTHLIKTRGQQVTLRCSSQSGHNTVSWYQQALGQGPQFIFQYYREEENGRGNFPPRFSGLQFPNYSSELNVNALELDDSALYLCASSELVTNEKLFFGSGTQLSVL.

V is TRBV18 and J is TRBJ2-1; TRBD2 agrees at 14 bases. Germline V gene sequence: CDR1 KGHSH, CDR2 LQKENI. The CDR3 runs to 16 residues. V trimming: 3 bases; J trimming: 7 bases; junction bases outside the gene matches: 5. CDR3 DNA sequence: TGTGCCAGCTCACCGGGACTAGCGGGAGATGGGAATGAGCAGTTCTTC. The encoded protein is CASSPGLAGDGNEQFF.

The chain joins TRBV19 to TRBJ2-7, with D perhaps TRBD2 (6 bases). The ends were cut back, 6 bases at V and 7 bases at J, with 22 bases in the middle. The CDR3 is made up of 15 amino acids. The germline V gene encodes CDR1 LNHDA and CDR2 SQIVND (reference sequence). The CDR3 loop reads CASSLTGASREEQYF. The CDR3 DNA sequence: TGTGCCAGTAGCCTAACGGGAGCTTCAAGAGAAGAGCAGTACTTC.